Included here is one T cell receptor beta chain sequence, with context. The sample originates from a study of cytomegalovirus exposure and HLA in healthy donors. CDR1 and CDR2 (germline): KGHSH, LQKENI. V gave up 2 bases and J gave up 0 bases; unmatched junction bases: 1. This CDR3 is 15 amino acids long. In the PCR, 60 Vbeta and 13 Jbeta primers were used. TCRdb keeps only in-frame clones here, not all; method: immunoSEQ multiplex PCR. The sample comprises some 200,000 clones, around 75% of which are singletons, and about 0.37% rests with the top ten. The rearrangement uses TRBV18 and TRBJ1-5; 7 bases map to TRBD1. The receptor was derived from a male donor in good health and CMV-seropositive. Source material: PBMCs. CDR3 nucleotides: TGTGCCAGCTCACCAGGACAGGTTAGCAATCAGCCCCAGCATTTT. Residues: CASSPGQVSNQPQHF.